This T cell receptor delta chain derives from a study of delta chain sequences of gamma delta T cells (dated 2017 in TCRdb). The library was built by means of 5' RACE. The instrument was an Illumina MiSeq. In TCRdb, clones were called once more from the public reads by CATT, and rows of identical DNA were later combined. This sample has a few thousand delta-chain clones in its table, and under 30% of those were observed once. The ten largest clones take up 17% of the sample. As a fraction of the sample, this clone is medium-sized (0.01 to 0.1%). Its antigen remains undetermined. The sample holds no much larger clone one base away, and base qualities are not on file. Trimming removed 0 bases from V and 0 bases from J, leaving 13 bases between the germline ends. CDR1 and CDR2 (GEAIGNYY, EKD) derive from the germline V gene. Reading from cysteine to phenylalanine, the CDR3 counts 16 amino acids. The kept DNA is CDR3 alone, 48 bases in frame from the first base.

The sequenced sample consisted of either unsorted cells or a sorted T cell fraction (not recorded which). The chain is assembled from TRDV2 and TRDJ1; the D gene remains uncertain. The origin of this receptor is a human donor in good health. In nucleotides, the sequence is TGTGCCTGTGACACCGTAGGGAGTGGGTACACCGATAAACTCATCTTT. Its translation is CACDTVGSGYTDKLIF.